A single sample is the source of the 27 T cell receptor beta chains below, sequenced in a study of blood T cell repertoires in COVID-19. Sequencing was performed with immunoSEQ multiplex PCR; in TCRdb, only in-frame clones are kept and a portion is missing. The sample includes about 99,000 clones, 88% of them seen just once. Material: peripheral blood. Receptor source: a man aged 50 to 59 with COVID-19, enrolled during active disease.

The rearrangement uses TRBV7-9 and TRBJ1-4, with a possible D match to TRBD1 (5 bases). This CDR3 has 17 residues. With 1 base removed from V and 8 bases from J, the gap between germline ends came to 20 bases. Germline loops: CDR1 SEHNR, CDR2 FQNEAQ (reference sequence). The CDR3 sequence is CASSLEGHFGRAEKLFF. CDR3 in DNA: TGTGCCAGCAGCTTAGAGGGCCATTTCGGCAGGGCCGAAAAACTGTTTTTT.

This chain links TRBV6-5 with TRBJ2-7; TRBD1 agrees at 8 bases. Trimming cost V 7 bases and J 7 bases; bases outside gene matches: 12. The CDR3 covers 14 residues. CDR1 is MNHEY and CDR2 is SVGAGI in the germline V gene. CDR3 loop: CASTRTGPVGEQYF. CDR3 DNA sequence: TGTGCCAGCACCCGGACAGGGCCGGTGGGAGAGCAGTACTTC.

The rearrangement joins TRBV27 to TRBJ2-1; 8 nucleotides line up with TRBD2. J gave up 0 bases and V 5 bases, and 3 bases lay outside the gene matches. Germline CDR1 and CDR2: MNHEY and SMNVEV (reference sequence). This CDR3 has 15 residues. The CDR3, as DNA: TGTGCCAGCAGTACCGCGGGGGGCTCCTACAATGAGCAGTTCTTC. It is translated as CASSTAGGSYNEQFF.

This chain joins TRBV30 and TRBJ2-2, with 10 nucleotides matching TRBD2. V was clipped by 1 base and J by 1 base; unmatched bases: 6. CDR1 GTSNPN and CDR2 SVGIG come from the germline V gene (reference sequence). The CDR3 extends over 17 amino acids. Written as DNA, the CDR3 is TGTGCCTGGAGTGGCCTAGCGGGGGCCATGAACACCGGGGAGCTGTTTTTT. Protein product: CAWSGLAGAMNTGELFF. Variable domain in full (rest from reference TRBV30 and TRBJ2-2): SQTIHQWPATLVQPVGSPLSLECTVEGTSNPNLYWYRQAAGRGLQLLFYSVGIGQISSEVPQNLSASRPQDRQFILSSKKLLLSDSGFYLCAWSGLAGAMNTGELFFGEGSRLTVL.

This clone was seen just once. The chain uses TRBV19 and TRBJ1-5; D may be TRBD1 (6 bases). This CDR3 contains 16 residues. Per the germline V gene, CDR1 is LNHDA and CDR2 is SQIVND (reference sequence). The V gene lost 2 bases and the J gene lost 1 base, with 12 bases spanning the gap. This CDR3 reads CASSIRPGESNQPQHF. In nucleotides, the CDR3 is TGTGCCAGTAGTATACGACCAGGGGAGAGCAATCAGCCCCAGCATTTT.

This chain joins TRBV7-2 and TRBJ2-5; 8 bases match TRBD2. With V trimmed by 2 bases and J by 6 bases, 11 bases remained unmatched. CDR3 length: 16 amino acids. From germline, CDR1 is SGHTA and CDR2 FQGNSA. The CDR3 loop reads CASSLFDRGGGKTQYF. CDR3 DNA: TGTGCCAGCAGCTTATTCGACCGGGGGGGTGGGAAGACCCAGTACTTC.

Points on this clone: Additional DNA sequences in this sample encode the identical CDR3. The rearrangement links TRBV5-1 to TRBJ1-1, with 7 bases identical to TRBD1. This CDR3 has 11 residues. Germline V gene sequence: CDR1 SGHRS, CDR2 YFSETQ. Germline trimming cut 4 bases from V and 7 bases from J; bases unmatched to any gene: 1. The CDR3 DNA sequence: TGCGCCAGCAGCAGGGACAGTGAAGCTTTCTTT. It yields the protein CASSRDSEAFF.

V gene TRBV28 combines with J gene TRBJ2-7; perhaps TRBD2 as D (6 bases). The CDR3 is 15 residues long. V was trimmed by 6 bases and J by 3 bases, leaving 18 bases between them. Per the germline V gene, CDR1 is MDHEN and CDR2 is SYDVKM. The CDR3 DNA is TGTGCCAGCAGCCAATTAGGAGGGGACCTCTACGAGCAGTACTTC. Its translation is CASSQLGGDLYEQYF.

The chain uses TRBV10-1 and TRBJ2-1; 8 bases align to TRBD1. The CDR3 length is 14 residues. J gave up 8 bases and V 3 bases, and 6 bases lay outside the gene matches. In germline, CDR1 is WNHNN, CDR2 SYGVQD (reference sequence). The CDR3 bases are TGCGCCAGCAGTGACGCGACAGGGGTGGATGAGCAGTTCTTC. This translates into CASSDATGVDEQFF.

The CDR3 DNA sequence: TGTGCCACCAGCACAAAGGGGGGGCGCGCCACAGATACGCAGTATTTT. Protein product: CATSTKGGRATDTQYF. This rearrangement joins TRBV15 to TRBJ2-3, with D possibly being TRBD2 (7 bases). V was cut by 4 bases and J by 2 bases, with 16 bases left in between. Germline V gene sequence: CDR1 LNHNV, CDR2 YYDKDF (reference sequence). This CDR3 is 16 amino acids long. The full variable domain, completed using reference TRBV15 and TRBJ2-3, is DAMVIQNPRYQVTQFGKPVTLSCSQTLNHNVMYWYQQKSSQAPKLLFHYYDKDFNNEADTPDNFQSRRPNTSFCFLDIRSPGLGDTAMYLCATSTKGGRATDTQYFGPGTRLTVL.

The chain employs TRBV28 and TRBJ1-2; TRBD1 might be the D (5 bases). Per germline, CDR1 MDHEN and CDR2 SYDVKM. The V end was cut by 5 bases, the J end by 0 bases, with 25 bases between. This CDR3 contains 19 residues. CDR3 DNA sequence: TGTGCCAGCAGTCCCCAAGGGGCAAGGGTCTCGAGTCCTAACTATGGCTACACCTTC. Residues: CASSPQGARVSSPNYGYTF.

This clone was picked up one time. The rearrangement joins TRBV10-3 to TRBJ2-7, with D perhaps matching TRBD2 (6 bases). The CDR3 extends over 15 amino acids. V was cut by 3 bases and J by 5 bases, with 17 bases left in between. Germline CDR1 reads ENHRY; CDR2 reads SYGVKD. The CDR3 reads CAISDGGRGVDEQYF. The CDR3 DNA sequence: TGTGCCATCAGTGATGGAGGGAGAGGGGTAGACGAGCAGTACTTC.

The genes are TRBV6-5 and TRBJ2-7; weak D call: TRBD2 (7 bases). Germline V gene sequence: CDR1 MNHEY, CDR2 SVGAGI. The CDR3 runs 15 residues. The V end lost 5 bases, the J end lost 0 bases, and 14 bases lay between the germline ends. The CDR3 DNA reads TGTGCCAGCAGTCCCCGAGGGGGGGCCTCCTACGAGCAGTACTTC. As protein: CASSPRGGASYEQYF.

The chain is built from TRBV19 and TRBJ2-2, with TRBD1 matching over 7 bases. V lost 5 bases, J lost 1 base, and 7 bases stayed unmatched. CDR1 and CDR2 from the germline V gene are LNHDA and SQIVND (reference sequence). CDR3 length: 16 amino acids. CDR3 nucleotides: TGTGCCAGTAGTCTTAGGGGGCGCGGGAACACCGGGGAGCTGTTTTTT. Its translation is CASSLRGRGNTGELFF.

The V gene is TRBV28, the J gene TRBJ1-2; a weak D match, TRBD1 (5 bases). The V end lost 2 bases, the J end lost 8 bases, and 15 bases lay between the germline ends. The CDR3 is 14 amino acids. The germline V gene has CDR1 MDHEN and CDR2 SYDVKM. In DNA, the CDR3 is TGTGCCAGCAGTTTAGCAGGGAGGGGTAGGGGCTACACCTTC. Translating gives CASSLAGRGRGYTF.

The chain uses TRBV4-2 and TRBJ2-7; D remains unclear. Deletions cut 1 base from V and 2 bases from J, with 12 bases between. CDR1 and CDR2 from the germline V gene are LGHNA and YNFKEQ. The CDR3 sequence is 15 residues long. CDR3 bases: TGTGCCAGCAGCCAAGGAGGTGGTGCAACCTACGAGCAGTACTTC. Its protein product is CASSQGGGATYEQYF.

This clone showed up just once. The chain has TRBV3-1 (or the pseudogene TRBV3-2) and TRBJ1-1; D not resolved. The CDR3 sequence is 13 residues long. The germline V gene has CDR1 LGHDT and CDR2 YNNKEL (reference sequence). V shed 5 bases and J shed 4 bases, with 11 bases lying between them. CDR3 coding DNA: TGTGCCAGCAGCAGGAGTGGCGTCACTGAAGCTTTCTTT. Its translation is CASSRSGVTEAFF.

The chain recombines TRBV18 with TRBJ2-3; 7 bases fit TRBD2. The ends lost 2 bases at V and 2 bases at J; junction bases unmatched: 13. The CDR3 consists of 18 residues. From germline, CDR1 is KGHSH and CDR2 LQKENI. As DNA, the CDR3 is TGTGCCAGCTCACCAGTCGAAAGAGCGGGGCCTGTCACAGATACGCAGTATTTT. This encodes CASSPVERAGPVTDTQYF.

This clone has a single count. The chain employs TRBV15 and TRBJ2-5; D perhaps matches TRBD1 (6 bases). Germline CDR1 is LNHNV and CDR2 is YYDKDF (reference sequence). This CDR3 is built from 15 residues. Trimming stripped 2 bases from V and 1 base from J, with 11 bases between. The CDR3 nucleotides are TGTGCCACCAGCAGAAAAAGGACAGCCCAAGAGACCCAGTACTTC. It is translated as CATSRKRTAQETQYF.

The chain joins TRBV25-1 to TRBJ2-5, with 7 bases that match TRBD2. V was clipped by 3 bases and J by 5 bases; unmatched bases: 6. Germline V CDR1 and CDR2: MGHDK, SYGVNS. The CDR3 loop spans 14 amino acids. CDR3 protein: CASSDPGLTETQYF. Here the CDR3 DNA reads TGTGCCAGCAGTGACCCGGGACTAACGGAGACCCAGTACTTC. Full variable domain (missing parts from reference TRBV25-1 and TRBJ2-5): EADIYQTPRYLVIGTGKKITLECSQTMGHDKMYWYQQDPGMELHLIHYSYGVNSTEKGDLSSESTVSRIRTEHFPLTLESARPSHTSQYLCASSDPGLTETQYFGPGTRLLVL.

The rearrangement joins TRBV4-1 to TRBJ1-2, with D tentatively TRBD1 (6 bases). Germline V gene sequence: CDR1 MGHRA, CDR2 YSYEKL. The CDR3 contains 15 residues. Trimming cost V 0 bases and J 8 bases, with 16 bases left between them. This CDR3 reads CASSQEWVTGTGYTF. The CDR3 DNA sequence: TGCGCCAGCAGCCAAGAGTGGGTAACAGGGACAGGCTACACCTTC.

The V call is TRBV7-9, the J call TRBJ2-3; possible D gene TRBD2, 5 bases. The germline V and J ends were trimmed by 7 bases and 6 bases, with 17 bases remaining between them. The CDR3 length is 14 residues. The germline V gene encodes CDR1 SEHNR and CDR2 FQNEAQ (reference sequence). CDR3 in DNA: TGTGCCAGCACTCGGATTATGGAGGACGATACGCAGTATTTT. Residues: CASTRIMEDDTQYF.

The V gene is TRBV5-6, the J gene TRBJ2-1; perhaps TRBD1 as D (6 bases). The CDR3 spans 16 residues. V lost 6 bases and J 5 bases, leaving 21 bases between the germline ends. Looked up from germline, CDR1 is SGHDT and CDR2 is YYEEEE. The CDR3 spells CASTPTHRELHNEQFF. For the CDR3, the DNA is TGTGCCAGCACCCCAACCCACAGGGAGCTCCACAATGAGCAGTTCTTC.

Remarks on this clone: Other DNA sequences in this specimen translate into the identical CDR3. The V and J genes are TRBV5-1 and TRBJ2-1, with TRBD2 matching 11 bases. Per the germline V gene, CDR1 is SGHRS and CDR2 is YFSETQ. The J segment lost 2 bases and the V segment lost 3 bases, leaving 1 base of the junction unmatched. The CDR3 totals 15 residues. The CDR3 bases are TGCGCCAGCAGCTCTAGCGGGGGGACCTACAATGAGCAGTTCTTC. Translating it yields CASSSSGGTYNEQFF. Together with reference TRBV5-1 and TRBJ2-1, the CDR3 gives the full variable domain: KAGVTQTPRYLIKTRGQQVTLSCSPISGHRSVSWYQQTPGQGLQFLFEYFSETQRNKGNFPGRFSGRQFSNSRSEMNVSTLELGDSALYLCASSSSGGTYNEQFFGPGTRLTVL.

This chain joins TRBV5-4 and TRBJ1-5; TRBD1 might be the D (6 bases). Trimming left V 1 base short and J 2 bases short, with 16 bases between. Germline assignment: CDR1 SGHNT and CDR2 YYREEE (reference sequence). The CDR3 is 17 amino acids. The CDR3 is CASSLKVRGEGNQPQHF. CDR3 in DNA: TGTGCCAGCAGCTTGAAGGTCAGGGGCGAGGGCAATCAGCCCCAGCATTTT. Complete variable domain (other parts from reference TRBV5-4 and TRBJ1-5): ETGVTQSPTHLIKTRGQQVTLRCSSQSGHNTVSWYQQALGQGPQFIFQYYREEENGRGNFPPRFSGLQFPNYSSELNVNALELDDSALYLCASSLKVRGEGNQPQHFGDGTRLSIL.

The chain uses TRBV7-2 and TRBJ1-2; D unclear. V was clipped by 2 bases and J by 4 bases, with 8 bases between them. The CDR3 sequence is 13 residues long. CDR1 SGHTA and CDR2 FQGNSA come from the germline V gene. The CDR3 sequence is CASSLSRSYGYTF. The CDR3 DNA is TGTGCCAGCAGCTTATCGCGAAGCTATGGCTACACCTTC.

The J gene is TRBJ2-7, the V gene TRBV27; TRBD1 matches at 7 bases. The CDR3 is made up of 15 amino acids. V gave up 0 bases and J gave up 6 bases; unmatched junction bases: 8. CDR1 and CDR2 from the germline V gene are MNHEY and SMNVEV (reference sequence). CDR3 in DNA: TGTGCCAGCAGTTTATCGAGGATGGGACAGTCCGAGCAGTACTTC. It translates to CASSLSRMGQSEQYF.